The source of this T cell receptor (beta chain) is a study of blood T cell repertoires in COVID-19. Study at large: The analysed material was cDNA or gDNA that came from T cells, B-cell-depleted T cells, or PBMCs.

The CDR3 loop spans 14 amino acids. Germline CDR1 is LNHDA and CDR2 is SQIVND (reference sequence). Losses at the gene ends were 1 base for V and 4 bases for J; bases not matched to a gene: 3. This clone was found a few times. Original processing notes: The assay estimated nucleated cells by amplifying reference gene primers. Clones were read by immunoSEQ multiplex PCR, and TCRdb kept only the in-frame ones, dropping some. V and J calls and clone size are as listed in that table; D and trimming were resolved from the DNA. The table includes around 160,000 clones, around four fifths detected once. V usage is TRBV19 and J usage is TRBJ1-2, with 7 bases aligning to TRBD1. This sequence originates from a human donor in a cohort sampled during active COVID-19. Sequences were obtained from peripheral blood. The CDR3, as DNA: TGTGCCAGTAGTATAGCCCGGGACAGCTATGGCTACACCTTC. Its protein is CASSIARDSYGYTF.